The rows below give T cell receptor beta chains drawn from one sample of a study of cytomegalovirus exposure and HLA in healthy donors. Sequenced by immunoSEQ multiplex PCR; TCRdb stores in-frame clones only, minus some. The table has roughly 150,000 clones, around 75% seen once; the top ten hold 1.5% to 2%. What was sequenced was PBMCs. These receptors all stem from a woman aged 25-40 years in good health and CMV-seronegative. Each CDR3 is given without its conserved first and last residue.

V gene	J gene	CDR3 protein
TRBV6-5	TRBJ2-1	ASLKTSGTYNEQF
TRBV18	TRBJ1-5	ASSPRGGSNQPQH
TRBV11-2	TRBJ2-7	ASSLFRAYEQY
TRBV6-6	TRBJ1-1	ASSPGNTEAF
TRBV7-9	TRBJ1-4	ASSEQGGDEKLF
TRBV7-2	TRBJ1-5	ASSRYRDQPQH
TRBV2	TRBJ1-1	ASPPGQMTEAF
TRBV30	TRBJ1-6	AWTVFGTGNSPLH
TRBV5-4	TRBJ2-5	ASSGAEETQY
TRBV5-6	TRBJ1-6	ASSADTESSYNSPLH
TRBV7-8	TRBJ1-6	ASSLDRQLNHSPLH
TRBV28	TRBJ2-1	ASSDGLAGSFNEQF
TRBV28	TRBJ2-3	ASSLLTAGTQY
TRBV11-2	TRBJ2-7	ASSFSGTGSLEQY
TRBV7-5	TRBJ1-4	ARSLARGTNEKLF
TRBV7-9	TRBJ1-6	ASTFTDTDNSPLH
TRBV13	TRBJ2-7	ASSATGTHSYEQY
TRBV7-2	TRBJ1-4	ASSSGQTEKLF
TRBV30	TRBJ2-1	AWSVGLAGGVEQF
TRBV27	TRBJ2-3	ASSPTPWTSGGITDTQY
TRBV15	TRBJ1-4	ATSRGDSEKLF
TRBV5-1	TRBJ2-5	ASSLEARETQY
TRBV28	TRBJ1-2	ASSLSDRSTYGYT
TRBV9	TRBJ2-6	ASSVAGGHSSGANVLT
TRBV6-5	TRBJ2-3	ASSYRGGLSDTQY
TRBV7-2	TRBJ1-1	ASSFRDGGTEAF
TRBV19	TRBJ2-3	ASKPRRVEGTQY
TRBV7-2	TRBJ2-3	ASSFFRGVGPDTQY
TRBV6-5	TRBJ2-7	ASSYLGQGYEQY
TRBV7-3	TRBJ1-1	ASSSSYTGGVLNTEAF
TRBV7-2	TRBJ2-5	ASSLSGLAGIQETQY
TRBV9	TRBJ2-1	ASSKDGSSYNEQF
TRBV6-4	TRBJ2-2	ASRRDFSTGELF
TRBV6-1	TRBJ1-1	ASTAGARGTEAF
TRBV7-9	TRBJ2-5	ASSLTGEETQY
TRBV11-3	TRBJ2-5	ASSSTLEETQY
TRBV18	TRBJ2-5	ASSPPSQETQY
TRBV28	TRBJ1-5	ASRPFPGGNQPQH
TRBV5-1	TRBJ2-5	ASSWGADRGVGETQY
TRBV7-3	TRBJ1-1	ASSVQGWTEAF
TRBV9	TRBJ2-5	ASSVGLAQETQY
TRBV30	TRBJ1-2	AWSVVGAGYT
TRBV28	TRBJ2-3	ASSLRGQSTDTQY
TRBV6-1	TRBJ2-7	ASSETSYEQY
TRBV9	TRBJ1-2	ASSSGLRSYGYT
TRBV18	TRBJ2-5	ASSQYGQGRGTQY
TRBV27	TRBJ2-7	ASSFSLETAYYEQY
TRBV19	TRBJ2-4	ASSSRDRGVTAKNIQY
TRBV7-3	TRBJ1-1	ASSPQGYTEAF
TRBV25-1	TRBJ1-5	ASHNRGPQPQH
TRBV7-2	TRBJ2-4	ASSLWNPRKNIQY
TRBV19	TRBJ2-2	ASRRDSGRTYTGELF
TRBV28	TRBJ1-4	ASSPATGTGIGSNEKLF
TRBV7-3	TRBJ2-5	ASSAGGQETQY
TRBV7-2	TRBJ1-6	ASSLDATGSSSPLH
TRBV30	TRBJ1-6	AWSRTGASPLH
TRBV27	TRBJ2-6	ASSLFGTGYPSGANVLT
TRBV30	TRBJ1-5	AWSDTGQYQPQH
TRBV19	TRBJ1-2	ASTVDREAFYGYT